The present TCR beta chain was sequenced within a study of vaccination and CD4 T cells after COVID-19. The time point is: late sampling 161 to 241 days after vaccination in a few convalescent patients. Treatment given: roughly ten-day PBMC culture with coronavirus spike peptide pools or control peptides (ViraFEST assay). Fresh IL-2 medium replaced half the culture medium on days 3 and 7. Study results and limitations: Detection of a median roughly 84% of reactive clones in convalescent patients was confined to the period after vaccination.

Scientists ran DNA taken from cultured CD4+ T cells through the Oncomine TCR Beta short-read assay for sequencing. MiXCR was run by TCRdb on the PCR reads, yielding one entry per CDR3 protein. Of over 15,000 distinct CDR3 sequences in the sample, about 50% were seen once. As concerns this clonotype: Antigen unknown.

CDR1 SEHNR and CDR2 FQNEAQ come from the germline V gene (reference sequence). The V end lost 5 bases, the J end lost 9 bases, and 14 bases lay between the germline ends. This CDR3 has 13 residues. The rearrangement joins TRBV7-9 to TRBJ2-1, with D possibly being TRBD1 (6 bases). The sample was CD4+ T cells from blood, cultured in vitro, taken about 7 months after SARS-CoV-2 vaccination. The sequence derives from a human donor who had recovered from COVID-19. In DNA, the CDR3 is TGTGCCAGCAGCGCCCAGACAGGTTTTGAGCAGTTCTTC. This translates into CASSAQTGFEQFF. Looking up the rest from reference TRBV7-9 and TRBJ2-1 gives the full variable domain: DTGVSQNPRHKITKRGQNVTFRCDPISEHNRLYWYRQTLGQGPEFLTYFQNEAQLEKSRLLSDRFSAERPKGSFSTLEIQRTEQGDSAMYLCASSAQTGFEQFFGPGTRLTVL.